Listed below are T cell receptor beta chains from one sample, sequenced in a study of technical replicates of blood from several donors. Profiled with immunoSEQ multiplex PCR; TCRdb holds only in-frame clones, not every one. Found here are about 88,000 clones, just under 95% of them singletons; the top ten hold under 0.35%. Input material: T cells isolated from PBMCs. These receptors were collected from a human donor in good health. Each CDR3 is given with its conserved first and last residue. The order of the fields is D gene, V gene, J gene, clone size, CDR3 protein, CDR3 DNA. D genes are given only for firm matches. The size field is filled for only some rows; it gives once, few, many or a size class.

NA	TRBV11-2	TRBJ1-1	once	CASSLTRAGTEAFF	TGTGCCAGCAGCTTGACGAGGGCGGGCACTGAAGCTTTCTTT
TRBD2	TRBV7-9	TRBJ2-3	NA	CASSFYAGGVTDTQYF	TGTGCCAGCAGCTTTTACGCGGGAGGGGTCACAGATACGCAGTATTTT
NA	TRBV9	TRBJ2-7	NA	CASSVGDSTIYEQYF	TGTGCCAGCAGCGTAGGGGACTCTACCATCTACGAGCAGTACTTC
TRBD1	TRBV30	TRBJ2-7	NA	CAWRATGDYEQYF	TGTGCCTGGAGGGCGACAGGGGACTACGAGCAGTACTTC
TRBD1	TRBV5-1	TRBJ1-2	NA	CASRPGQVYGYTF	TGCGCCAGCAGACCAGGACAGGTCTATGGCTACACCTTC
TRBD1	TRBV10-3	TRBJ2-7	NA	CAISTGTETYEQYF	TGTGCCATCAGCACCGGGACAGAAACCTACGAGCAGTACTTC
TRBD2	TRBV27	TRBJ2-1	NA	CASSLSERESDNEQFF	TGTGCCAGCAGTTTATCAGAGCGGGAGAGCGACAATGAGCAGTTCTTC
TRBD2	TRBV2	TRBJ2-1	once	CASVLAGYNEQFF	TGTGCCAGCGTCCTAGCGGGGTACAATGAGCAGTTCTTC
TRBD2	TRBV5-6	TRBJ2-5	NA	CASSSTAAGGRGTQYF	TGTGCCAGCAGTTCTACTGCAGCGGGAGGGCGGGGGACCCAGTACTTC
NA	TRBV30	TRBJ1-1	few	CAWSLALLENTEAFF	TGTGCCTGGAGTTTGGCCCTACTAGAGAACACTGAAGCTTTCTTT
NA	TRBV2	TRBJ1-1	NA	CAIRAGAADLRNTEAFF	TGTGCCATTCGAGCAGGGGCCGCCGACCTGAGGAACACTGAAGCTTTCTTT
TRBD1	TRBV5-1	TRBJ2-5	NA	CASSLGQDQETQYF	TGCGCCAGCAGCTTAGGACAGGACCAAGAGACCCAGTACTTC
NA	TRBV5-6	TRBJ1-4	NA	CASSLDGALGYEKLFF	TGTGCCAGCAGCTTGGATGGGGCCCTAGGGTATGAAAAACTGTTTTTT
NA	TRBV28	TRBJ1-4	NA	CASATQSNEKLFF	TGTGCCAGCGCTACACAGAGTAATGAAAAACTGTTTTTT
TRBD2	TRBV30	TRBJ2-7	NA	CAWVQDSGGSYEQYF	TGTGCCTGGGTACAGGACTCGGGAGGGTCCTACGAGCAGTACTTC
NA	TRBV19	TRBJ1-1	few	CASSWGEGYTEAFF	TGTGCCAGTAGTTGGGGGGAGGGATACACTGAAGCTTTCTTT
TRBD1	TRBV28	TRBJ1-2	NA	CASSPGTALSYTF	TGTGCCAGCAGCCCCGGGACAGCCTTAAGCTACACCTTC
TRBD1	TRBV4-3	TRBJ2-5	NA	CASSPRTGVQETQYF	TGCGCCAGCAGCCCTAGAACAGGGGTCCAAGAGACCCAGTACTTC
TRBD1	TRBV5-5	TRBJ2-2	NA	CASIIEGQGHTGELFF	TGTGCCAGCATCATCGAAGGACAGGGTCACACCGGGGAGCTGTTTTTT
NA	TRBV6-5	TRBJ1-1	NA	CASSGSRNTEAFF	TGTGCCAGCAGTGGGAGCAGGAACACTGAAGCTTTCTTT
TRBD1	TRBV7-7	TRBJ2-2	NA	CASSPAPTGGANGELFF	TGTGCCAGCAGCCCCGCCCCCACAGGGGGCGCGAACGGGGAGCTGTTTTTT
TRBD2	TRBV7-6	TRBJ2-3	NA	CASSLSGRREGRGDTQYF	TGTGCCAGCAGCTTATCAGGGCGGCGGGAGGGCCGTGGAGATACGCAGTATTTT
NA	TRBV7-7	TRBJ2-5	NA	CASSLLRAAETQYF	TGTGCCAGCAGCTTGTTGCGGGCAGCTGAGACCCAGTACTTC
NA	TRBV2	TRBJ2-7	once	CASSALAGPDF	TGTGCCAGCAGTGCATTGGCAGGGCCCGACTTC
NA	TRBV5-1	TRBJ2-7	NA	CASSLRRPPYEQYF	TGCGCCAGCAGCTTAAGGAGGCCCCCCTACGAGCAGTACTTC
NA	TRBV7-9	TRBJ2-3	NA	CASPGKGKGDTQYF	TGTGCCAGCCCAGGAAAGGGGAAGGGCGATACGCAGTATTTT